This T cell receptor beta chain comes out of a study of CD8 T cells in ankylosing spondylitis. Libraries for TCR beta were made by quantitative 5'-RACE with molecular barcodes. TCRdb re-analysed the 5' RACE reads in MiXCR, keeping a single row per CDR3 protein. The sample includes 100,000 or so distinct CDR3 sequences, about 9% of them seen just once. Many counts were recorded for this clonotype. Its antigen is currently unknown. This CDR3 is 12 amino acids long. The germline CDR1 and CDR2 sequences are SEHNR and FQNEAQ (reference sequence). V shed 5 bases and J shed 7 bases, with 12 bases lying between them. Overall study findings and caveats: Blood from ankylosing spondylitis patients appeared to carry a characteristic roughly 8-variant TCR beta motif. Clones tied to disease were said to be significantly enriched in matched ankylosing spondylitis synovial fluid. Several of the motif variants were reported before in synovial fluid and blood from reactive arthritis. Relatively rare in peripheral blood, disease-linked clones were also CD8+.

The sequencing input was blood, either unsorted or a sorted T cell fraction (not recorded which). The V gene is TRBV7-9, the J gene TRBJ2-7; TRBD2 might be the D (5 bases). The TCR sequence derives from a male donor with ankylosing spondylitis. The CDR3, as DNA: TGTGCCAGCAGCCCTTTAAGGAGGGAGCAGTACGTC. It yields the protein CASSPLRREQYV.